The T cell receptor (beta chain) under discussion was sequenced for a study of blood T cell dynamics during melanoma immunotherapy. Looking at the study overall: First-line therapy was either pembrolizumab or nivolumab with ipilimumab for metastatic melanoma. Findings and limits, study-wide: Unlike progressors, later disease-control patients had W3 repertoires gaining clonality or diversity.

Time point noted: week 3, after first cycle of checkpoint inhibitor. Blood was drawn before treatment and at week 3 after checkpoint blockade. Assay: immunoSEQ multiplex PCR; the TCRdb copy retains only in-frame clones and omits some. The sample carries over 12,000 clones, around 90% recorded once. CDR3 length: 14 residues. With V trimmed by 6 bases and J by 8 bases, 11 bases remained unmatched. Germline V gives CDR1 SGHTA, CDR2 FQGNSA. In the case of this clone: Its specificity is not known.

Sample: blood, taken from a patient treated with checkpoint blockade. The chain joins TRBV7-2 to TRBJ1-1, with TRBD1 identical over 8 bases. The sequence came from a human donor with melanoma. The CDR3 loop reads CASSRTGTGGEAFF. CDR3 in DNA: TGTGCCAGCAGTCGGACAGGGACCGGGGGGGAAGCTTTCTTT.